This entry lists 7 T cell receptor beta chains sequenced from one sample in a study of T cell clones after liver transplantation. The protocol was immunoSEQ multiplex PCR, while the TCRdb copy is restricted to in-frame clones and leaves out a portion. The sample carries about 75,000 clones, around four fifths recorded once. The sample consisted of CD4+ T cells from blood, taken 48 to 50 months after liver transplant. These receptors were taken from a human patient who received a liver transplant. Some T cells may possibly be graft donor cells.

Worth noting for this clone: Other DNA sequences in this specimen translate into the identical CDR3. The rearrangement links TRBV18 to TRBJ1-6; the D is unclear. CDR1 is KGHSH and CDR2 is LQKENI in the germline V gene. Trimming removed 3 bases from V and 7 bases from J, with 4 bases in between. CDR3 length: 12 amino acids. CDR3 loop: CASSPGNSPLHF. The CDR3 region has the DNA TGTGCCAGCTCACCGGGGAATTCACCCCTCCACTTT.

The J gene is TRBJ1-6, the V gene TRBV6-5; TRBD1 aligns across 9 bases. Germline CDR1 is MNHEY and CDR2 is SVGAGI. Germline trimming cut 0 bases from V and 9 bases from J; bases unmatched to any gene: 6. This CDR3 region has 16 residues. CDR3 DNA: TGTGCCAGCAGTTACTCGGGACAGGGCAGCCTTTCACCCCTCCACTTT. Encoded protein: CASSYSGQGSLSPLHF.

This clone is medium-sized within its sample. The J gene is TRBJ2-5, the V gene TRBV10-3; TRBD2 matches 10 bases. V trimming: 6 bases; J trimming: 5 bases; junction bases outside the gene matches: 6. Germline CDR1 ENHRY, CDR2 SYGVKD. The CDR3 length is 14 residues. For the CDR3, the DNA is TGTGCCATCAGAGGCGGGACTAGCGAGGAGACCCAGTACTTC. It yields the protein CAIRGGTSEETQYF.

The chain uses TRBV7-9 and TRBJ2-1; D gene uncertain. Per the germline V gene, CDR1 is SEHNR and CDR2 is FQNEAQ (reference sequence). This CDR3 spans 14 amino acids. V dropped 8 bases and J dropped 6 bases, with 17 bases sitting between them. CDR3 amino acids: CASPGPPQFNEQFF. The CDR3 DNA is TGTGCCAGCCCCGGGCCGCCTCAGTTCAATGAGCAGTTCTTC.

The CDR3 spells CASSRRRAGQETQYF. The CDR3, as DNA: TGTGCCAGCAGCCGCCGGCGGGCCGGTCAAGAGACCCAGTACTTC. The chain recombines TRBV7-2 with TRBJ2-5, with TRBD2 as a possible D gene (5 bases). Germline assignment: CDR1 SGHTA and CDR2 FQGNSA. The CDR3 is 15 residues long. V was trimmed by 5 bases and J by 2 bases, leaving 15 bases between them.

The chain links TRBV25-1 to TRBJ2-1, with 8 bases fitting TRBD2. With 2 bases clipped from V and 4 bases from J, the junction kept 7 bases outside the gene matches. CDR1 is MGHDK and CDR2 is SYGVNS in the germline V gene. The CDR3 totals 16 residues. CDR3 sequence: CASSEGGLVHYNEQFF. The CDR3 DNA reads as TGTGCCAGCAGTGAAGGGGGACTAGTTCATTACAATGAGCAGTTCTTC.

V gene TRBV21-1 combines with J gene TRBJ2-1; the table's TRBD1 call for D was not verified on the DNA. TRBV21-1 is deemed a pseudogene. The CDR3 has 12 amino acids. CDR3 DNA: TGTGCCAGCCCAGGGTCCTGGAATGAGCAGTTCTTC. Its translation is CASPGSWNEQFF.